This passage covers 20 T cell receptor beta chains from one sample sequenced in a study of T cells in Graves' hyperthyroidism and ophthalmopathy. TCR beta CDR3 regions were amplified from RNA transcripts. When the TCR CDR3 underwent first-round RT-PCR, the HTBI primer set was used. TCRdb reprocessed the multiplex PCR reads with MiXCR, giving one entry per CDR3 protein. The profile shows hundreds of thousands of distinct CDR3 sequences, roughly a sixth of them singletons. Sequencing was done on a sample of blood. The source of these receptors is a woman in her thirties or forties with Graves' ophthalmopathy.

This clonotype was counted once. CDR3 in DNA: TGTGCCAGCAGTGAATTTACCGGGACAGGGAACGAGCAGTACTTC. Residues: CASSEFTGTGNEQYF. The chain carries TRBV2 and TRBJ2-7, with TRBD1 matching over 9 bases. CDR1 SNHLY and CDR2 FYNNEI come from the germline V gene. The junction had 7 bases not matched to a gene; V was cut back by 2 bases and J by 5 bases. The CDR3 sequence is 15 residues long.

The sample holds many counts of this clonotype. This CDR3 reads CASSPPTPEKLFF. The CDR3 DNA reads as TGTGCCAGCTCACCACCGACGCCCGAAAAACTGTTTTTT. The chain recombines TRBV18 with TRBJ1-4, with D unclear. The CDR3 spans 13 residues. Trimming took off 0 bases at V and 8 bases at J, with 7 bases between the two ends. Germline loops: CDR1 KGHSH, CDR2 LQKENI.

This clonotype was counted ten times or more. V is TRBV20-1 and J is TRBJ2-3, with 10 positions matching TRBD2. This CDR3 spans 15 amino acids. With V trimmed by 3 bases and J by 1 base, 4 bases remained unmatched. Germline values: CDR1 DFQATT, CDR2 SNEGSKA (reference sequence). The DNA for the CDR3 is TGCAGTGCTAGGGCTAGCGGGAGCCGCACAGATACGCAGTATTTT. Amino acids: CSARASGSRTDTQYF.

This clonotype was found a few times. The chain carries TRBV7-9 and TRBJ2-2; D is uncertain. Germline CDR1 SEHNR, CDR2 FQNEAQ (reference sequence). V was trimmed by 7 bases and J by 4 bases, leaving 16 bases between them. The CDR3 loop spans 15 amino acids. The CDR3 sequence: CASTGRAPGTGELFF. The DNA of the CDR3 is TGTGCCAGCACCGGCCGAGCCCCGGGCACCGGGGAGCTGTTTTTT.

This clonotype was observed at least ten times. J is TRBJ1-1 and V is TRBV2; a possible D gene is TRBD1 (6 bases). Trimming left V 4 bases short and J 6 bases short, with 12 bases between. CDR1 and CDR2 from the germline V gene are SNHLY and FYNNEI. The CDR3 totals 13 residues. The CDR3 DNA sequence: TGTGCCAGCAGTGCAACAGGGTTCTCTGAAGCTTTCTTT. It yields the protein CASSATGFSEAFF.

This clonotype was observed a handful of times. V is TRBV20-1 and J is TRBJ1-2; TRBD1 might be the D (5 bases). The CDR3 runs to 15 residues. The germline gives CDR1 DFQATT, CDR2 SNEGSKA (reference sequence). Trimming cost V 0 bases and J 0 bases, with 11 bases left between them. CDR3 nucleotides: TGCAGTGCTAGAGATCGGGGCCCCGCTAACTATGGCTACACCTTC. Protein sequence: CSARDRGPANYGYTF.

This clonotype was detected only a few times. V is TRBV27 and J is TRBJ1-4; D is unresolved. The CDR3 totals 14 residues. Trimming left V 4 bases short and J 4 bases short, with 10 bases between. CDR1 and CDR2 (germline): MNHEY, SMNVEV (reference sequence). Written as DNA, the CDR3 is TGTGCCAGCAGTTCGTGGGGTTTTAATGAAAAACTGTTTTTT. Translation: CASSSWGFNEKLFF. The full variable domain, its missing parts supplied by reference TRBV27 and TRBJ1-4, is EAQVTQNPRYLITVTGKKLTVTCSQNMNHEYMSWYRQDPGLGLRQIYYSMNVEVTDKGDVPEGYKVSRKEKRNFPLILESPSPNQTSLYFCASSSWGFNEKLFFGSGTQLSVL.

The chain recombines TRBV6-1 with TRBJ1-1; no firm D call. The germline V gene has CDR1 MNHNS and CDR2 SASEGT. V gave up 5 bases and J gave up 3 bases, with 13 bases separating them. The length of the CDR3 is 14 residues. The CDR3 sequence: CASSFDPVDTEAFF. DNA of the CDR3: TGTGCCAGCAGTTTTGACCCGGTGGACACTGAAGCTTTCTTT.

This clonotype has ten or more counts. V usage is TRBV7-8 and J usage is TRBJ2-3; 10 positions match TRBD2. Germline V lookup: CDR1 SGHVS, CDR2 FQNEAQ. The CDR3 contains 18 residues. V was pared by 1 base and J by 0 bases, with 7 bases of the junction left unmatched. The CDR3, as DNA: TGTGCCAGCAGCTTAGGGACTAGCGGCACAGCTAGCACAGATACGCAGTATTTT. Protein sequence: CASSLGTSGTASTDTQYF.

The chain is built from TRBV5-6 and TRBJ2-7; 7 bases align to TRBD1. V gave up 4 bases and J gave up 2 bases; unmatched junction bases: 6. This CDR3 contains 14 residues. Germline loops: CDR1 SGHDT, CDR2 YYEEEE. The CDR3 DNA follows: TGTGCCAGCAGCCGGTGGGACAGTGCCTACGAGCAGTACTTC. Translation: CASSRWDSAYEQYF.

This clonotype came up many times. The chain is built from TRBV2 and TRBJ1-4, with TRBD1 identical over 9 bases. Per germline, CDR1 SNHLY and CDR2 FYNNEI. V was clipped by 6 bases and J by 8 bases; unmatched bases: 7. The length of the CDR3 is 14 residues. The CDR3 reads CASRRDREEEKLFF. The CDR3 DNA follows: TGTGCCAGCAGGCGGGACAGGGAAGAGGAAAAACTGTTTTTT.

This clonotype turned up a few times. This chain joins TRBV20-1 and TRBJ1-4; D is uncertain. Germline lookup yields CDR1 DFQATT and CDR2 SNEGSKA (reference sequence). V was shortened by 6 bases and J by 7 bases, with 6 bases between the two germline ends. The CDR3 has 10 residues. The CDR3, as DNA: TGCAGTGCACCAGGTGAAAAACTGTTTTTT. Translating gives CSAPGEKLFF.

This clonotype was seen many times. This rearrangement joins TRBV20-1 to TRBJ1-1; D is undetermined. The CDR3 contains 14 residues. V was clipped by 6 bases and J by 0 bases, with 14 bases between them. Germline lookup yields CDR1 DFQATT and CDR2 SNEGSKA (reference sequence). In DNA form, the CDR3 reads TGCAGTGCCCCCCGCGGGGTAATGAACACTGAAGCTTTCTTT. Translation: CSAPRGVMNTEAFF.

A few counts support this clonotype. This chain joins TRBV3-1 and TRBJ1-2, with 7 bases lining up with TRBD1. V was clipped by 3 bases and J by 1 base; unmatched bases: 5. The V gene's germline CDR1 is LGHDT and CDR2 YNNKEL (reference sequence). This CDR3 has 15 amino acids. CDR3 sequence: CASSQGDSRNYGYTF. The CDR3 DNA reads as TGTGCCAGCAGCCAGGGGGACAGCCGTAACTATGGCTACACCTTC.

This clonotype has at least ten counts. The chain's CDR3 is CASSDGLRQETQYF. CDR3 DNA: TGCGCCAGCAGCGACGGACTCCGACAAGAGACCCAGTACTTC. J is TRBJ2-5 and V is TRBV5-1, with D tentatively TRBD2 (5 bases). The CDR3 totals 14 residues. Between the trimmed V and J ends, which lost 4 bases and 2 bases, there was a span of 12 bases. Germline CDR1 and CDR2: SGHRS and YFSETQ. Filled out from reference TRBV5-1 and TRBJ2-5, the complete variable domain reads KAGVTQTPRYLIKTRGQQVTLSCSPISGHRSVSWYQQTPGQGLQFLFEYFSETQRNKGNFPGRFSGRQFSNSRSEMNVSTLELGDSALYLCASSDGLRQETQYFGPGTRLLVL.

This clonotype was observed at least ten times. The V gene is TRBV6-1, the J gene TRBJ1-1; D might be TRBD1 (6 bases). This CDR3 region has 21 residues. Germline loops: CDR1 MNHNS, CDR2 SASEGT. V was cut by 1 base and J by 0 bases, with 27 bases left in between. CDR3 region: CASSEEGRGAAGYVMNTEAFF. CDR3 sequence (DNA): TGTGCCAGCAGTGAAGAAGGGCGGGGGGCCGCCGGGTACGTCATGAACACTGAAGCTTTCTTT.

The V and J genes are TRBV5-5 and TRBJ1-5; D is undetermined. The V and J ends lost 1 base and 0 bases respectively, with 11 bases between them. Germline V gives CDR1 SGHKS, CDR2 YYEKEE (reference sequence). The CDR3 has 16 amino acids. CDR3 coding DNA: TGTGCCAGCAGCTTGTATGGCGGTCATAGCAATCAGCCCCAGCATTTT. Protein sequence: CASSLYGGHSNQPQHF.

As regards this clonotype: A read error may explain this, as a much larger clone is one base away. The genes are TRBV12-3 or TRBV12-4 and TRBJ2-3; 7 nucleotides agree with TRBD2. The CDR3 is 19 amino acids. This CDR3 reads CASSWDRPSGPPSTDMQYF. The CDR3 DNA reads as TGTGCCAGCAGTTGGGACCGACCTAGCGGACCCCCTAGCACAGATATGCAGTATTTT.

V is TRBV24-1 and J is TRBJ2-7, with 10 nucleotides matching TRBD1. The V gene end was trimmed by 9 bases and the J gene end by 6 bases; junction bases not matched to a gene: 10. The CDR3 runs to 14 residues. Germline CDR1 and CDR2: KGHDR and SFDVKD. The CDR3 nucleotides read TGTGCCACCGAAGCGGGACAGGGGTGGGGCGAGCAGTACTTC. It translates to CATEAGQGWGEQYF.

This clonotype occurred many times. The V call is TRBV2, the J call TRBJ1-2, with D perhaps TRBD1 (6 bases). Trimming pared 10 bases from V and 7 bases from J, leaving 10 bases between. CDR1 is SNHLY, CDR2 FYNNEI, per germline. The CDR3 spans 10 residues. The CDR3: CATQGFGYTF. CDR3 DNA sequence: TGTGCCACGCAGGGGTTTGGCTACACCTTC.